Following are 26 T cell receptor beta chains from one sample sequenced in a study of CD8 T cells in ankylosing spondylitis. Study results and limitations: Seemingly characteristic of ankylosing spondylitis blood was a TCR beta motif consisting of fewer than 10 highly homologous variants.

MiXCR, applied by TCRdb to the 5' RACE reads, yields one record per CDR3 protein. The repertoire holds a few hundred thousand distinct CDR3 sequences, with 20% to 25% as singletons. These receptors are not linked to any known antigen. Sequenced input: blood, either unsorted or a sorted T cell fraction (not recorded which). The receptors come from a male donor with ankylosing spondylitis.

This sequence joins TRBV28 and TRBJ2-7; the D gene is possibly TRBD2 (5 bases). V was shortened by 7 bases and J by 6 bases, with 13 bases between the two germline ends. Germline CDR1 is MDHEN and CDR2 is SYDVKM. The CDR3 extends over 12 amino acids. The CDR3, as DNA: TGTGCCAGCACCCAAGGGCGGGTCGAGCAGTACTTC. The encoded protein is CASTQGRVEQYF.

This clonotype was found a few times. This rearrangement joins TRBV10-3 to TRBJ2-7; D possibly corresponds to TRBD2 (6 bases). Germline loops: CDR1 ENHRY, CDR2 SYGVKD. The V and J ends lost 7 bases and 0 bases respectively, with 10 bases between them. This CDR3 spans 13 amino acids. The CDR3 coding sequence is TGTGCCATCAACCGGGACTCCTCCTACGAGCAGTACTTC. This gives the protein CAINRDSSYEQYF.

This clonotype was found a few times. The chain employs TRBV15 and TRBJ2-7; tentative D call: TRBD1 (5 bases). The CDR3 is 17 amino acids. Trimming removed 1 base from V and 0 bases from J, with 16 bases in between. Germline-derived CDR1 and CDR2 are LNHNV and YYDKDF (reference sequence). CDR3 nucleotides: TGTGCCACCAGCAGAGTAGGTAGAACAGGCTACTCCTACGAGCAGTACTTC. It specifies CATSRVGRTGYSYEQYF.

The gene calls are TRBV28 and TRBJ1-3; TRBD1 matches at 9 bases. Germline CDR1 is MDHEN and CDR2 is SYDVKM. The CDR3 has 14 residues. With V trimmed by 7 bases and J by 3 bases, 4 bases remained unmatched. The CDR3 DNA reads TGTGCCAGCACGACAGGGGGAAGTGGAAACACCATATATTTT. The encoded protein is CASTTGGSGNTIYF.

This clonotype was counted a few times. This chain connects TRBV20-1 to TRBJ2-1; D gene ambiguous. V was pared by 1 base and J by 8 bases, with 15 bases between. Germline CDR1 reads DFQATT; CDR2 reads SNEGSKA (reference sequence). The CDR3 has 14 residues. CDR3 bases: TGCAGTGCTAGAGGCCCTCCGATCATCCATGAGCAGTTCTTC. Translating it yields CSARGPPIIHEQFF.

Only a few counts were recorded for this clonotype. This may come from a read error, since a much larger clone is one base off. This sequence joins TRBV10-3 and TRBJ2-1; 9 bases map to TRBD2. The CDR3 length is 17 residues. Germline V lookup: CDR1 ENHRY, CDR2 SYGVKD. The trim removed 3 bases at V and 3 bases at J, leaving 9 bases unmatched. In DNA, the CDR3 is TGTGCCATCAGTGACTCCCGGACTAGCGCGAACTACAATGAGCAGTTCTTC. Protein: CAISDSRTSANYNEQFF.

This clonotype was seen only a few times. This chain uses TRBV9 with TRBJ2-1; TRBD2 aligns across 9 bases. V lost 7 bases and J lost 9; bases outside the gene matches: 11. The CDR3 extends over 14 amino acids. Germline V gene lookup returns CDR1 SGDLS and CDR2 YYNGEE. CDR3 amino acids: CASGPGTSSTEQFF. Written as DNA, the CDR3 is TGTGCCAGCGGCCCCGGGACTAGCTCTACTGAGCAGTTCTTC.

This clonotype came up a few times. The CDR3 region has the DNA TGCGCCAGCAGCGTGACAGGGGGCACCGGGGAGCTGTTTTTT. Its translation: CASSVTGGTGELFF. The J gene is TRBJ2-2, the V gene TRBV5-1; 9 positions agree with TRBD1. Per germline, CDR1 SGHRS and CDR2 YFSETQ. The CDR3 runs 14 residues. Unmatched junction bases numbered 2, after V lost 4 bases and J lost 4 bases. Full variable domain (remainder filled in from reference TRBV5-1 and TRBJ2-2): KAGVTQTPRYLIKTRGQQVTLSCSPISGHRSVSWYQQTPGQGLQFLFEYFSETQRNKGNFPGRFSGRQFSNSRSEMNVSTLELGDSALYLCASSVTGGTGELFFGEGSRLTVL.

This clonotype occurred a few times. This sequence joins TRBV2 and TRBJ2-7; a weak D match, TRBD2 (5 bases). Trimming left V 3 bases short and J 2 bases short, with 14 bases between. Per the germline V gene, CDR1 is SNHLY and CDR2 is FYNNEI. The CDR3 runs 15 residues. The CDR3 region has the DNA TGTGCCAGCAGTGAGTTTTCTAGCCTCACCTACGAGCAGTACTTC. Translation gives CASSEFSSLTYEQYF.

The table lists this clonotype with many counts. The V gene is TRBV29-1, the J gene TRBJ2-3; D gene unclear. V lost 7 bases to trimming and J lost 7 bases, with 12 bases between them. CDR3 length: 11 residues. From germline, CDR1 is SQVTM and CDR2 ANQGSEA. CDR3 in amino acids: CSATTGHTQYF. The CDR3, as DNA: TGCAGCGCCACTACCGGGCATACGCAGTATTTT.

This clonotype came up a few times. This sequence joins TRBV3-1 and TRBJ1-1, with TRBD1 identical over 7 bases. The germline V gene has CDR1 LGHDT and CDR2 YNNKEL (reference sequence). The CDR3 extends over 13 amino acids. Trimming cost V 4 bases and J 7 bases; bases outside gene matches: 6. CDR3 residues: CASSRNRDSEAFF. The CDR3 coding sequence is TGTGCCAGCAGCCGAAACCGGGACAGTGAAGCTTTCTTT. The full variable domain, completed using reference TRBV3-1 and TRBJ1-1, is DTAVSQTPKYLVTQMGNDKSIKCEQNLGHDTMYWYKQDSKKFLKIMFSYNNKELIINETVPNRFSPKSPDKAHLNLHINSLELGDSAVYFCASSRNRDSEAFFGQGTRLTVV.

This clonotype occurred a few times. This sequence joins TRBV20-1 and TRBJ2-7; TRBD1 or TRBD2 may be the D gene (5 bases each). V was clipped by 4 bases and J by 7 bases, with 14 bases between them. This CDR3 has 12 amino acids. Germline assignment: CDR1 DFQATT and CDR2 SNEGSKA (reference sequence). In DNA form, the CDR3 reads TGCAGTGCTACCGGGACGTCGGGGGAGCAGTACTTC. Its protein product is CSATGTSGEQYF.

Ten or more counts support this clonotype. CDR3 sequence: CAWSPGYGYTF. The DNA of the CDR3 is TGTGCCTGGAGTCCAGGTTATGGCTACACCTTC. V and J are TRBV30 and TRBJ1-2; D unresolved. The germline V and J ends were trimmed by 2 bases and 5 bases, with 6 bases remaining between them. The germline V gene encodes CDR1 GTSNPN and CDR2 SVGIG (reference sequence). The CDR3 spans 11 residues.

The chain employs TRBV7-2 and TRBJ2-2, with a tentative D call TRBD2 (5 bases). Germline V gene sequence: CDR1 SGHTA, CDR2 FQGNSA. Trimming stripped 1 base from V and 8 bases from J, with 14 bases between. The CDR3 has 15 residues. The CDR3 loop reads CASSLDGGLAGELFF. CDR3 sequence (DNA): TGTGCCAGCAGCTTAGATGGAGGATTAGCGGGGGAGCTGTTTTTT.

This clonotype showed up just a few times. The J gene is TRBJ1-1, the V gene TRBV27; no reliable D call. The CDR3 has 14 residues. Between the trimmed V and J ends, which lost 6 bases and 4 bases, there was a span of 15 bases. The germline CDR1 and CDR2 sequences are MNHEY and SMNVEV (reference sequence). This CDR3 reads CASRSIGGGTEAFF. The DNA of the CDR3 is TGTGCCAGCAGGAGCATCGGTGGAGGCACTGAAGCTTTCTTT.

This clonotype was counted only a few times. This chain links TRBV4-1 with TRBJ1-2, with D possibly TRBD1 on 5 matching bases. The CDR3 has 14 amino acids. CDR1 and CDR2 from the germline V gene are MGHRA and YSYEKL. Trimming took 3 bases from V and 2 from J, leaving 10 bases between them. The CDR3 loop reads CASSQPRENYGYTF. The CDR3 DNA sequence: TGCGCCAGCAGCCAGCCCAGGGAAAACTATGGCTACACCTTC.

The rearrangement joins TRBV6-1 to TRBJ2-7; TRBD1 agrees at 8 bases. From germline, CDR1 is MNHNS and CDR2 SASEGT. J was trimmed by 2 bases and V by 4 bases; bases with no gene match: 7. This CDR3 region has 15 residues. CDR3 DNA: TGTGCCAGCAGTGCCACCGGGACAGGAGCCTACGAGCAGTACTTC. This encodes CASSATGTGAYEQYF.

The chain uses TRBV5-1 and TRBJ1-2; TRBD1 might be the D (5 bases). CDR1 SGHRS and CDR2 YFSETQ come from the germline V gene. Trimming left V 0 bases short and J 1 base short, with 10 bases between. This CDR3 spans 15 amino acids. The CDR3 region is CASSLEGEVNYGYTF. The CDR3 coding sequence is TGCGCCAGCAGCTTGGAAGGGGAAGTTAACTATGGCTACACCTTC.

This clonotype was seen a handful of times. This chain links TRBV24-1 with TRBJ2-1; 14 bases fit TRBD2. The CDR3 is 16 residues long. The germline gives CDR1 KGHDR, CDR2 SFDVKD. V shed 3 bases and J 6 bases; nucleotides not matched to a gene: 3. Here the CDR3 reads CATSDIGTSGSNEQFF. DNA of the CDR3: TGTGCCACCAGTGATATAGGGACTAGCGGGAGCAATGAGCAGTTCTTC.

The DNA for the CDR3 is TGCGCCAGCAGCTTGAATTGGCAGGGTGGCCCTAACACTGAAGCTTTCTTT. It codes for CASSLNWQGGPNTEAFF. The chain carries TRBV5-1 and TRBJ1-1, with D perhaps TRBD1 (5 bases). CDR3 length equals 17 residues. Germline CDR1 reads SGHRS; CDR2 reads YFSETQ. V lost 1 base and J 2 bases, leaving 18 bases between the germline ends. Full variable domain (rest looked up from reference TRBV5-1 and TRBJ1-1): KAGVTQTPRYLIKTRGQQVTLSCSPISGHRSVSWYQQTPGQGLQFLFEYFSETQRNKGNFPGRFSGRQFSNSRSEMNVSTLELGDSALYLCASSLNWQGGPNTEAFFGQGTRLTVV.

The chain has TRBV18 and TRBJ2-5, with D hard to call. This CDR3 is built from 14 residues. CDR1 KGHSH and CDR2 LQKENI come from the germline V gene. The V end was cut by 4 bases, the J end by 7 bases, with 16 bases between. DNA of the CDR3: TGTGCCAGCTCACTCCAGGACGGCGTGGGGACCCAGTACTTC. It encodes CASSLQDGVGTQYF.

This sequence joins TRBV5-1 and TRBJ2-1; TRBD2 agrees at 9 bases. The CDR3 extends over 15 amino acids. Germline V gives CDR1 SGHRS, CDR2 YFSETQ. The trim removed 0 bases at V and 8 bases at J, leaving 6 bases unmatched. CDR3 sequence: CASSLVSGSFDEQFF. Here the CDR3 DNA reads TGCGCCAGCAGCTTGGTTAGCGGGAGCTTCGATGAGCAGTTCTTC.

This CDR3 is CASSVALRGGPTNTGELFF. For the CDR3, the DNA is TGTGCCAGCAGCGTAGCTCTGAGGGGGGGGCCAACGAACACCGGGGAGCTGTTTTTT. The chain joins TRBV9 to TRBJ2-2, with D perhaps TRBD2 (7 bases). The V and J ends lost 0 bases and 0 bases respectively, with 18 bases between them. The CDR3 sequence is 19 residues long. CDR1 is SGDLS and CDR2 is YYNGEE in the germline V gene.

The chain recombines TRBV5-5 with TRBJ1-3, with TRBD1 as a possible D gene (5 bases). V shed 5 bases and J shed 4 bases, with 13 bases lying between them. The CDR3 is 14 residues long. Germline-derived CDR1 and CDR2 are SGHKS and YYEKEE (reference sequence). The CDR3 DNA sequence: TGTGCCAGCAGTGGGACGGTGACGGGAAACACCATATATTTT. It encodes CASSGTVTGNTIYF.

This clonotype was detected only a few times. The chain recombines TRBV14 with TRBJ1-3; perhaps TRBD1 as D (5 bases). CDR1 is SGHDN and CDR2 is FVKESK in the germline V gene. This CDR3 has 18 residues. V lost 2 bases, J lost 0 bases, and 17 bases lay in between. The CDR3 coding sequence is TGTGCCAGCAGCCAAAGGGGTCCCAGACGAAGCTCTGGAAACACCATATATTTT. This translates into CASSQRGPRRSSGNTIYF.

In its sample, this clonotype was seen a few times. The gene calls are TRBV29-1 and TRBJ2-3, with TRBD2 identical over 8 bases. The germline gives CDR1 SQVTM, CDR2 ANQGSEA. This CDR3 has 14 amino acids. V lost 2 bases to trimming and J lost 4 bases; unmatched junction nucleotides: 5. The CDR3 nucleotides read TGCAGCGTTGAAATCCCGGGAGGGCCAGATACGCAGTATTTT. It yields the protein CSVEIPGGPDTQYF.